These 21 T cell receptor beta chains share one sample of origin, sequenced in a study of blood T cells in healthy people across ages (dated by TCRdb to 2013 to 2016). The library relied on 5' RACE. A second PCR of roughly 6 to 12 cycles was run with a J-beta primer mix and a sample-barcoded 5' primer. The raw public reads went through TCRdb reprocessing: fastp at Q25, MiXCR clone calling, in-frame beta chains kept. Rows matching on CDR3 protein sequence are summarized as one entry with the most common DNA and genes. The sample table shows some 1.8 million distinct CDR3 sequences, and roughly two fifths are seen once. The top ten clones comprise roughly 23% of the sample. Input material: blood. All receptors come from a human donor in good health.

CDR3 bases: TGCGCCAGCAGCCACCTCGGGAGGAAAGAGACCCAGTACTTC. This codes for CASSHLGRKETQYF. The J gene is TRBJ2-5, the V gene TRBV4-1, with TRBD2 matching over 7 bases. The CDR3 runs to 14 residues. Unmatched junction bases numbered 4, after V lost 3 bases and J lost 3 bases. Germline V CDR1 and CDR2: MGHRA, YSYEKL.

This clonotype has at least ten counts. This sequence joins TRBV6-1 and TRBJ2-5, with TRBD1 identical over 7 bases. V was pared by 7 bases and J by 7 bases, with 6 bases of the junction left unmatched. This CDR3 region has 12 residues. CDR1 and CDR2 (germline): MNHNS, SASEGT. The CDR3 region is CASNRGGGTQYF. CDR3 sequence (DNA): TGTGCCAGCAACAGGGGCGGTGGGACCCAGTACTTC.

This chain links TRBV20-1 with TRBJ2-5; 8 nucleotides align to TRBD2. From germline, CDR1 is DFQATT and CDR2 SNEGSKA (reference sequence). J lost 11 bases, V lost 6 bases, and 20 bases had no gene match. The CDR3 is made up of 15 amino acids. CDR3 bases: TGCAGTGCAACTAAAACCGGGGGGGCTGGCAATGAGCAGTACTTC. Its protein is CSATKTGGAGNEQYF.

About this clonotype itself: Possible read error: a much larger clone is one base away. The genes are TRBV7-6 and TRBJ2-4, with TRBD1 matching over 7 bases. The J call may be incorrect, as the DNA end agrees better with TRBJ2-7. Germline values: CDR1 SGHVS, CDR2 FNYEAQ. This CDR3 contains 14 residues. The CDR3 DNA sequence: TGTGTCAGCAGCTTGAAGGGGGCTTCCTACGAGCAGTACTTC. Amino acid sequence: CVSSLKGASYEQYF.

The J gene is TRBJ1-1, the V gene TRBV6-6; D not resolved. The germline V gene encodes CDR1 MNHNY and CDR2 SVGAGI (reference sequence). V lost 8 bases and J lost 5, with 12 bases in between. This CDR3 has 12 amino acids. This CDR3 reads CASHLEGTEAFF. The CDR3 region has the DNA TGTGCCAGCCACTTAGAGGGTACTGAAGCTTTCTTT.

The V gene is TRBV7-9, the J gene TRBJ2-3; TRBD2 matches at 10 bases. The CDR3 covers 16 residues. V lost 5 bases, J lost 5 bases, and 10 bases stayed unmatched. CDR1 SEHNR and CDR2 FQNEAQ come from the germline V gene (reference sequence). CDR3 sequence: CASSPLLAGAGDTQYF. The CDR3 bases are TGTGCCAGCAGCCCTCTCCTAGCGGGGGCCGGAGATACGCAGTATTTT.

In the case of this clonotype: A read error may produce the germline difference seen at one junction end. V gene TRBV20-1 combines with J gene TRBJ2-3; D gene unclear. Germline V lookup: CDR1 DFQATT, CDR2 SNEGSKA (reference sequence). The CDR3 is 14 amino acids. Written as DNA, the CDR3 is TGCAGTGCTGGAGATGAGGCTATCGCAGATACGCAGTATTTT. Its protein product is CSAGDEAIADTQYF.

This clonotype was detected only a few times. V usage is TRBV7-9 and J usage is TRBJ1-1; perhaps TRBD1 as D (6 bases). Germline values: CDR1 SEHNR, CDR2 FQNEAQ (reference sequence). The CDR3 covers 13 residues. The germline V and J ends were trimmed by 5 bases and 3 bases, with 10 bases remaining between them. This CDR3 reads CASSREGDTEAFF. CDR3 DNA: TGTGCCAGCAGCCGGGAGGGGGACACTGAAGCTTTCTTT. The full variable domain, with the rest looked up from reference TRBV7-9 and TRBJ1-1, is DTGVSQNPRHKITKRGQNVTFRCDPISEHNRLYWYRQTLGQGPEFLTYFQNEAQLEKSRLLSDRFSAERPKGSFSTLEIQRTEQGDSAMYLCASSREGDTEAFFGQGTRLTVV.

The chain's CDR3 is CASSFGGEGNQPQHF. In nucleotides, the CDR3 is TGCGCCAGCAGCTTTGGGGGAGAAGGCAATCAGCCCCAGCATTTT. This chain links TRBV5-1 with TRBJ1-5; weak D call: TRBD1 (5 bases). The germline CDR1 and CDR2 sequences are SGHRS and YFSETQ. Trimming removed 2 bases from V and 2 bases from J, with 11 bases in between. CDR3 length: 15 residues.

The V and J genes are TRBV2 and TRBJ2-4; weak D call: TRBD1 (6 bases). The J call may be incorrect, as the DNA end agrees better with TRBJ2-7. The CDR3 contains 17 residues. Germline V gives CDR1 SNHLY, CDR2 FYNNEI. CDR3 nucleotides: TGTGCCAGCAGTGCCGCACTGGGGGCAGGGCCAACCTACGAGCAGTACTTC. It yields the protein CASSAALGAGPTYEQYF.

The rearrangement links TRBV3-1 to TRBJ2-1; 10 bases agree with TRBD2. The CDR3 contains 21 residues. From germline, CDR1 is LGHDT and CDR2 YNNKEL (reference sequence). V was clipped by 1 base and J by 0 bases; unmatched bases: 15. The CDR3 coding sequence is TGTGCCAGCAGCCAAGGCTCCCCCCGAACTAGCGGGATCTACTCCTACAATGAGCAGTTCTTC. As protein: CASSQGSPRTSGIYSYNEQFF.

A few counts support this clonotype. The genes are TRBV7-7 and TRBJ2-1, with no clear D. V was pared by 5 bases and J by 7 bases, with 15 bases between. Looked up from germline, CDR1 is SSHAT and CDR2 is FNYEAQ (reference sequence). There are 14 residues in the CDR3. Here the CDR3 DNA reads TGTGCCAGCAGCCCATCCGGCCGAAGGAATGAGCAGTTCTTC. The encoded protein is CASSPSGRRNEQFF.

This clonotype was recorded a few times. CDR3 sequence: CASSFRDGYGYTF. CDR3 nucleotides: TGCGCCAGCAGCTTCCGGGACGGCTATGGCTACACCTTC. V and J are TRBV5-1 and TRBJ1-2, with a weak D call TRBD1 (5 bases). The V and J ends lost 2 bases and 4 bases respectively, with 9 bases between them. Germline values: CDR1 SGHRS, CDR2 YFSETQ. The CDR3 totals 13 residues. Variable domain in full (rest from reference TRBV5-1 and TRBJ1-2): KAGVTQTPRYLIKTRGQQVTLSCSPISGHRSVSWYQQTPGQGLQFLFEYFSETQRNKGNFPGRFSGRQFSNSRSEMNVSTLELGDSALYLCASSFRDGYGYTFGSGTRLTVV.

This chain joins TRBV4-2 and TRBJ1-1; the D gene is possibly TRBD1 (5 bases). Trimming took 3 bases from V and 1 from J, leaving 15 bases between them. The V gene's germline CDR1 is LGHNA and CDR2 YNFKEQ. This CDR3 has 16 amino acids. CDR3 amino acids: CASSQRTGTANTEAFF. The CDR3 nucleotides read TGTGCCAGCAGCCAGCGGACCGGGACCGCGAACACTGAAGCTTTCTTT.

This clonotype was seen just once. At one end, the junction sequence differs from germline, possibly due to a read error. The chain is built from TRBV6-1 and TRBJ2-3; 7 bases are a match to TRBD2. Germline V gene sequence: CDR1 MNHNS, CDR2 SASEGT. CDR3 length equals 12 residues. The chain's CDR3 is CASSEREDTRYF. CDR3 sequence (DNA): TGTGCCAGCAGTGAACGGGAGGATACGCGGTATTTT.

This clonotype was seen many times. This rearrangement joins TRBV6-2 or TRBV6-3 to TRBJ2-6, with D unclear. Per the germline V gene, CDR1 is MNHEY and CDR2 is SVGEGT. This CDR3 spans 15 amino acids. Between the trimmed V and J ends, which lost 2 bases and 0 bases, there was a span of 5 bases. This CDR3 reads CASSYGRSGANVLTF. As DNA, the CDR3 is TGTGCCAGCAGTTACGGACGCTCTGGGGCCAACGTCCTGACTTTC.

The chain joins TRBV6-5 to TRBJ2-2; D is unclear. Trimming shortened V by 3 bases and J by 7 bases, and 9 bases separated the two germline ends. The CDR3 runs 13 residues. Germline V CDR1 and CDR2: MNHEY, SVGAGI. CDR3 amino acids: CASSYLGSGELFF. In DNA, the CDR3 is TGTGCCAGCAGTTATCTGGGCAGCGGGGAGCTGTTTTTT.

This clonotype was recorded a few times. The V and J genes are TRBV13 and TRBJ2-5; 14 positions match TRBD2. The V segment lost 4 bases and the J segment 1 base; nucleotides outside the gene matches: 5. The length of the CDR3 is 17 residues. In germline, CDR1 is PRHDT, CDR2 FYEKMQ (reference sequence). The CDR3 nucleotides are TGTGCCAGCAGCTCCTTGGGACTAGCGGGGGCCCAAGAGACCCAGTACTTC. This encodes CASSSLGLAGAQETQYF. The complete variable domain, with remaining parts taken from reference TRBV13 and TRBJ2-5, reads AAGVIQSPRHLIKEKRETATLKCYPIPRHDTVYWYQQGPGQDPQFLISFYEKMQSDKGSIPDRFSAQQFSDYHSELNMSSLELGDSALYFCASSSLGLAGAQETQYFGPGTRLLVL.

The CDR3 DNA sequence: TGTGCCAGCAGCCAAGATCCAGGGAAGGGATACGAGCAGTACTTC. Its protein is CASSQDPGKGYEQYF. The V and J genes are TRBV3-1 and TRBJ2-5, with a weak D call TRBD1 (5 bases). The J call may be mistaken, given a closer DNA end match to TRBJ2-7. This CDR3 has 15 residues. Germline V gene lookup returns CDR1 LGHDT and CDR2 YNNKEL (reference sequence).

Points on this clonotype: Its ends do not fully match the called genes, so a read error is possible. V gene TRBV2 combines with J gene TRBJ2-1; D not resolved. The CDR3 sequence is 12 residues long. In germline, CDR1 is SNHLY, CDR2 FYNNEI. The CDR3 nucleotides are TGTGCCGGCAGTGAAGGACCCGTCCAAGGGTTCTTC. Translated, it gives CAGSEGPVQGFF.

The J gene is TRBJ1-1, the V gene TRBV12-3 or TRBV12-4, with D possibly being TRBD1 (6 bases). V lost 6 bases and J 5 bases, leaving 16 bases between the germline ends. The CDR3 extends over 14 amino acids. The CDR3 sequence: CASSPHGGLTEAFF. CDR3 nucleotide sequence: TGTGCCAGCAGCCCCCACGGGGGGCTGACTGAAGCTTTCTTT.